The rows below give T cell receptor beta chains drawn from one sample of a study of PD-1 blockade in mismatch repair-deficient tumors. The data were produced by immunoSEQ multiplex PCR, yet TCRdb's version contains in-frame clones alone and is incomplete. The profile shows 80,000 to 100,000 clones, roughly 80% of them singletons. Sequenced material: peripheral blood, taken 12 weeks after starting pembrolizumab. The receptors shown here come from an adult with mismatch repair-deficient cancer. Both conserved end residues are part of each CDR3. The D gene is left open where the match is weak. Only some rows state a clone size, as once, few, many or a class for expanded clones.

v_gene: TRBV5-4
len: 15
d_gene: TRBD1
abundance: NA
j_gene: TRBJ2-5
CDR3aa: CASSLTGGVQETQYF
CDR3nt: TGTGCCAGCAGCTTGACAGGGGGAGTCCAAGAGACCCAGTACTTC

v_gene: TRBV6-1
len: 13
d_gene: NA
abundance: NA
j_gene: TRBJ1-1
CDR3aa: CASSPDLNTEAFF
CDR3nt: TGTGCCAGCAGTCCAGACCTGAACACTGAAGCTTTCTTT

v_gene: TRBV5-6
len: 14
d_gene: TRBD2
abundance: NA
j_gene: TRBJ2-7
CDR3aa: CASSQGLAVYEQYF
CDR3nt: TGTGCCAGCAGCCAGGGACTAGCGGTCTACGAGCAGTACTTC

v_gene: TRBV29-1
len: 13
d_gene: NA
abundance: NA
j_gene: TRBJ1-5
CDR3aa: CVDDRLPYQPQHF
CDR3nt: TGCGTGGACGACAGACTGCCTTATCAGCCCCAGCATTTT

v_gene: TRBV9
len: 15
d_gene: NA
abundance: NA
j_gene: TRBJ1-2
CDR3aa: CASSARTVGGYGYTF
CDR3nt: TGTGCCAGCAGCGCTAGGACGGTGGGTGGCTATGGCTACACCTTC

v_gene: TRBV5-1
len: 16
d_gene: TRBD2
abundance: NA
j_gene: TRBJ2-7
CDR3aa: CASSLAAASGIHEQYF
CDR3nt: TGCGCCAGCAGCTTGGCCGCGGCTAGCGGGATCCACGAGCAGTACTTC

v_gene: TRBV25-1
len: 15
d_gene: TRBD1
abundance: NA
j_gene: TRBJ2-3
CDR3aa: CASSDGTGWADTQYF
CDR3nt: TGTGCCAGCAGTGACGGGACAGGGTGGGCAGATACGCAGTATTTT

v_gene: TRBV15
len: 14
d_gene: TRBD1
abundance: NA
j_gene: TRBJ2-1
CDR3aa: CATSRDRVSNEQFF
CDR3nt: TGTGCCACCAGCCGCGACAGGGTTTCGAATGAGCAGTTCTTC

v_gene: TRBV5-4
len: 15
d_gene: NA
abundance: NA
j_gene: TRBJ2-3
CDR3aa: CASSHSDTSTDTQYF
CDR3nt: TGTGCCAGCAGTCATAGCGATACTAGCACAGATACGCAGTATTTT

v_gene: TRBV4-1
len: 17
d_gene: NA
abundance: NA
j_gene: TRBJ1-4
CDR3aa: CASSQLTPRATNEKLFF
CDR3nt: TGCGCCAGCAGCCAACTTACTCCCAGGGCAACTAATGAAAAACTGTTTTTT

v_gene: TRBV5-6
len: 11
d_gene: NA
abundance: NA
j_gene: TRBJ1-2
CDR3aa: CASSSVYGYTF
CDR3nt: TGTGCCAGCAGCTCGGTATATGGCTACACCTTC

v_gene: TRBV11-2
len: 14
d_gene: TRBD2
abundance: NA
j_gene: TRBJ2-2
CDR3aa: CASSSSGRRGELFF
CDR3nt: TGTGCCAGCAGCTCTAGCGGGAGACGTGGGGAGCTGTTTTTT

v_gene: TRBV5-6
len: 14
d_gene: NA
abundance: NA
j_gene: TRBJ2-3
CDR3aa: CASSLTGAVDTQYF
CDR3nt: TGTGCCAGCAGCTTGACGGGAGCGGTAGATACGCAGTATTTT

v_gene: TRBV30
len: 15
d_gene: TRBD2
abundance: NA
j_gene: TRBJ2-3
CDR3aa: CAWSSGSAYTDTQYF
CDR3nt: TGTGCCTGGAGTAGCGGGAGCGCGTACACAGATACGCAGTATTTT

v_gene: TRBV19
len: 11
d_gene: NA
abundance: few
j_gene: TRBJ2-5
CDR3aa: CATTRQETQYF
CDR3nt: TGTGCCACCACTAGGCAAGAGACCCAGTACTTC

v_gene: TRBV29-1
len: 14
d_gene: TRBD1
abundance: NA
j_gene: TRBJ2-7
CDR3aa: CSVERQGRRGEQYF
CDR3nt: TGCAGCGTCGAGCGACAGGGTCGACGGGGAGAGCAGTACTTC

v_gene: TRBV5-5
len: 16
d_gene: NA
abundance: NA
j_gene: TRBJ2-7
CDR3aa: CASNPGLPGQSYEQYF
CDR3nt: TGTGCCAGCAACCCGGGACTCCCAGGGCAATCCTACGAGCAGTACTTC

v_gene: TRBV28
len: 11
d_gene: NA
abundance: once
j_gene: TRBJ2-1
CDR3aa: CASSGSNEQFF
CDR3nt: TGTGCCAGCAGTGGATCCAATGAGCAGTTCTTC

v_gene: TRBV5-1
len: 15
d_gene: NA
abundance: few
j_gene: TRBJ2-2
CDR3aa: CASSPDPGGTGELFF
CDR3nt: TGCGCCAGCAGCCCGGACCCCGGCGGCACCGGGGAGCTGTTTTTT

v_gene: TRBV19
len: 16
d_gene: TRBD2
abundance: NA
j_gene: TRBJ2-3
CDR3aa: CASSSGRADLTDTQYF
CDR3nt: TGTGCCAGTTCAAGCGGGAGGGCCGATTTAACAGATACGCAGTATTTT

v_gene: TRBV5-1
len: 17
d_gene: NA
abundance: once
j_gene: TRBJ1-2
CDR3aa: CASSSSRAVSLNYGYTF
CDR3nt: TGCGCCAGCAGCTCATCCCGGGCGGTCTCGTTAAACTATGGCTACACCTTC

v_gene: TRBV27
len: 17
d_gene: TRBD2
abundance: NA
j_gene: TRBJ2-3
CDR3aa: CASSLPPGGRGADTQYF
CDR3nt: TGTGCCAGCAGTCTACCGCCCGGCGGGAGGGGGGCAGATACGCAGTATTTT

v_gene: TRBV19
len: 11
d_gene: NA
abundance: few
j_gene: TRBJ1-2
CDR3aa: CASTTAHGYTF
CDR3nt: TGTGCCAGTACTACGGCTCATGGCTACACCTTC

v_gene: TRBV18
len: 16
d_gene: TRBD1
abundance: NA
j_gene: TRBJ1-2
CDR3aa: CASSRDPGQMIYGYTF
CDR3nt: TGTGCCAGCTCACGGGACCCGGGACAGATGATCTATGGCTACACCTTC

v_gene: TRBV25-1
len: 14
d_gene: NA
abundance: NA
j_gene: TRBJ2-3
CDR3aa: CASSGPRGQDTQYF
CDR3nt: TGTGCCAGCAGTGGCCCTCGGGGGCAAGATACGCAGTATTTT

v_gene: TRBV19
len: 16
d_gene: TRBD2
abundance: NA
j_gene: TRBJ2-2
CDR3aa: CASSTSGGTNTGELFF
CDR3nt: TGTGCCAGTAGTACCTCCGGGGGGACTAACACCGGGGAGCTGTTTTTT

v_gene: TRBV30
len: 11
d_gene: TRBD1
abundance: few
j_gene: TRBJ1-5
CDR3aa: CAWSSGTGRHF
CDR3nt: TGTGCCTGGAGTTCCGGGACAGGACGTCATTTT

v_gene: TRBV28
len: 12
d_gene: NA
abundance: NA
j_gene: TRBJ1-5
CDR3aa: CASSHQDQPQHF
CDR3nt: TGTGCCAGCAGCCATCAGGATCAGCCCCAGCATTTT

v_gene: TRBV19
len: 16
d_gene: TRBD1
abundance: few
j_gene: TRBJ1-3
CDR3aa: CASRRTGEISGNTIYF
CDR3nt: TGTGCCAGTAGGAGGACAGGAGAAATCTCTGGAAACACCATATATTTT

v_gene: TRBV14
len: 19
d_gene: NA
abundance: NA
j_gene: TRBJ2-2
CDR3aa: CASSQVAAVIWGDTGELFF
CDR3nt: TGTGCCAGCAGCCAAGTTGCAGCGGTGATTTGGGGGGACACCGGGGAGCTGTTTTTT

v_gene: TRBV6-5
len: 15
d_gene: NA
abundance: few
j_gene: TRBJ1-5
CDR3aa: CASQSLRGTNQPQHF
CDR3nt: TGTGCCAGCCAATCACTAAGGGGGACAAATCAGCCCCAGCATTTT

v_gene: TRBV28
len: 15
d_gene: NA
abundance: few
j_gene: TRBJ2-7
CDR3aa: CASSHARAFTYEQYF
CDR3nt: TGTGCCAGCAGTCACGCCCGGGCTTTCACCTACGAGCAGTACTTC

v_gene: TRBV18
len: 13
d_gene: NA
abundance: NA
j_gene: TRBJ1-1
CDR3aa: CASSPLESAEAFF
CDR3nt: TGTGCCAGCTCACCACTAGAGAGCGCAGAAGCTTTCTTT

v_gene: TRBV28
len: 13
d_gene: NA
abundance: NA
j_gene: TRBJ1-5
CDR3aa: CATVPHPNQPQHF
CDR3nt: TGTGCCACTGTGCCCCACCCCAATCAGCCCCAGCATTTT

v_gene: TRBV5-1
len: 14
d_gene: NA
abundance: NA
j_gene: TRBJ2-1
CDR3aa: CASSLVGEGNEQFF
CDR3nt: TGCGCCAGCAGCTTGGTTGGAGAAGGCAATGAGCAGTTCTTC

v_gene: TRBV6-5
len: 12
d_gene: TRBD1
abundance: few
j_gene: TRBJ1-2
CDR3aa: CASSPGQDGYTF
CDR3nt: TGTGCCAGCAGCCCCGGACAGGACGGCTACACCTTC

v_gene: TRBV28
len: 14
d_gene: NA
abundance: NA
j_gene: TRBJ1-2
CDR3aa: CASSAGLANYGYTF
CDR3nt: TGTGCCAGCAGTGCAGGGCTAGCTAACTATGGCTACACCTTC

v_gene: TRBV30
len: 13
d_gene: NA
abundance: few
j_gene: TRBJ2-2
CDR3aa: CAWSVEGDGELFF
CDR3nt: TGTGCCTGGAGTGTCGAGGGAGACGGGGAGCTGTTTTTT

v_gene: TRBV9
len: 13
d_gene: TRBD1
abundance: NA
j_gene: TRBJ2-1
CDR3aa: CASSARGRDEQFF
CDR3nt: TGTGCCAGCAGCGCCAGGGGGCGGGATGAGCAGTTCTTC

v_gene: TRBV19
len: 16
d_gene: NA
abundance: NA
j_gene: TRBJ1-4
CDR3aa: CASSTQGTATNEKLFF
CDR3nt: TGTGCCAGTAGTACACAGGGCACAGCAACTAATGAAAAACTGTTTTTT

v_gene: TRBV6-5
len: 14
d_gene: TRBD1
abundance: once
j_gene: TRBJ1-2
CDR3aa: CASRLGQGVTGYTF
CDR3nt: TGTGCCAGCAGGCTGGGACAGGGGGTAACTGGCTACACCTTC

v_gene: TRBV6-5
len: 14
d_gene: NA
abundance: NA
j_gene: TRBJ2-3
CDR3aa: CASRRGASTDTQYF
CDR3nt: TGTGCCAGCAGGAGGGGGGCTAGCACAGATACGCAGTATTTT

v_gene: TRBV29-1
len: 13
d_gene: TRBD1
abundance: NA
j_gene: TRBJ1-1
CDR3aa: CSVDAQGGTEAFF
CDR3nt: TGCAGCGTTGACGCCCAGGGGGGCACTGAAGCTTTCTTT

v_gene: TRBV19
len: 14
d_gene: NA
abundance: once
j_gene: TRBJ1-2
CDR3aa: CASSVGDGSYGYTF
CDR3nt: TGTGCCAGTAGCGTTGGGGACGGGAGTTATGGCTACACCTTC

v_gene: TRBV19
len: 14
d_gene: NA
abundance: few
j_gene: TRBJ2-2
CDR3aa: CASSPPSGVGELFF
CDR3nt: TGTGCCAGTAGTCCGCCGTCGGGGGTCGGGGAGCTGTTTTTT

v_gene: TRBV5-1
len: 15
d_gene: TRBD2
abundance: once
j_gene: TRBJ2-7
CDR3aa: CASSLGTSGRYEQYF
CDR3nt: TGCGCCAGCAGCCTTGGGACTAGCGGGAGATACGAGCAGTACTTC

v_gene: TRBV7-3
len: 13
d_gene: NA
abundance: once
j_gene: TRBJ2-3
CDR3aa: CASSSSRGDTQYF
CDR3nt: TGTGCCAGCAGCTCGAGTAGAGGGGATACGCAGTATTTT

v_gene: TRBV7-9
len: 18
d_gene: TRBD2
abundance: NA
j_gene: TRBJ2-4
CDR3aa: CASSLEKTSGEAKNIQYF
CDR3nt: TGTGCCAGCAGCTTAGAAAAGACTAGCGGTGAGGCCAAAAACATTCAGTACTTC

v_gene: TRBV23-1
len: 18
d_gene: NA
abundance: NA
j_gene: TRBJ1-1
CDR3aa: CASSQSEHLGAENTEAFF
CDR3nt: TGCGCCAGCAGTCAATCGGAACACCTGGGGGCAGAGAACACTGAAGCTTTCTTT

v_gene: TRBV25-1
len: 13
d_gene: NA
abundance: NA
j_gene: TRBJ1-1
CDR3aa: CASSVGGSVEAFF
CDR3nt: TGTGCCAGCAGTGTTGGGGGCAGCGTTGAAGCTTTCTTT

v_gene: TRBV7-8
len: 15
d_gene: TRBD2
abundance: NA
j_gene: TRBJ2-5
CDR3aa: CASSLRLAGAETQYF
CDR3nt: TGTGCCAGCAGCTTACGTCTAGCGGGAGCGGAGACCCAGTACTTC

v_gene: TRBV11-3
len: 20
d_gene: TRBD2
abundance: NA
j_gene: TRBJ2-3
CDR3aa: CASSLDLLLAGARRTDTQYF
CDR3nt: TGTGCCAGCAGCTTAGATTTGTTACTAGCGGGAGCGCGTCGCACAGATACGCAGTATTTT

v_gene: TRBV11-2
len: 14
d_gene: NA
abundance: NA
j_gene: TRBJ1-5
CDR3aa: CASSLGQIGQPQHF
CDR3nt: TGTGCCAGCAGCTTAGGACAGATTGGTCAGCCCCAGCATTTT

v_gene: TRBV5-6
len: 13
d_gene: NA
abundance: once
j_gene: TRBJ2-3
CDR3aa: CASSWISTDTQYF
CDR3nt: TGTGCCAGCAGCTGGATTAGCACAGATACGCAGTATTTT